The 28 T cell receptor beta chains listed next were all sequenced from one sample in a study of T-cell reconstitution after alpha-beta-depleted transplantation in children (TCRdb year 2016). Explained via the paper, the treatment or condition label denotes: allogeneic hematopoietic cell transplantation with graft depleted of TCRalphabeta T cells and CD19 B cells. The method behind the library was PCR. The listed sequencing device is Illumina HiSeq 2500. TCR libraries were prepared with molecular barcoding, using unique molecular identifiers to normalize TCRbeta repertoire quantification. TCRdb reprocessing: public reads trimmed at Q25 with fastp, clones called with MiXCR, in-frame beta chains kept. All rows with the same CDR3 protein become a single entry with the most common DNA and genes. The sample table shows approximately 170,000 distinct CDR3 sequences, and 11% are seen once. Of the sample, over 10% is held by the ten largest clones.

This specimen consisted of PBMCs, obtained before TCRalphabeta/CD19-depleted stem cell transplant. These receptors all come from a boy between 2 and 15 years old with acute myeloid leukemia, due to receive a stem cell transplant.

This clonotype was counted at least ten times. The V and J genes are TRBV19 and TRBJ2-3; no firm D call. Trimming removed 3 bases at V and 0 bases at J, with 10 bases between. The CDR3 extends over 15 amino acids. CDR1 and CDR2 (germline): LNHDA, SQIVND (reference sequence). CDR3 protein: CASSIPGTSTDTQYF. Here the CDR3 DNA reads TGTGCCAGTAGTATTCCGGGCACTAGCACAGATACGCAGTATTTT. The entire variable domain, with the rest obtained from reference TRBV19 and TRBJ2-3, is as follows: DGGITQSPKYLFRKEGQNVTLSCEQNLNHDAMYWYRQDPGQGLRLIYYSQIVNDFQKGDIAEGYSVSREKKESFPLTVTSAQKNPTAFYLCASSIPGTSTDTQYFGPGTRLTVL.

Many counts were recorded for this clonotype. The chain carries TRBV5-1 and TRBJ1-2; D is perhaps TRBD1 (5 bases). Germline CDR1 and CDR2: SGHRS and YFSETQ. Trimming left V 4 bases short and J 6 bases short, with 22 bases between. The CDR3 length is 16 residues. The CDR3 loop reads CASSPRGGPISHGYTF. The CDR3, as DNA: TGCGCCAGCAGCCCAAGGGGCGGCCCCATTAGCCATGGCTACACCTTC.

In its sample, this clonotype was seen many times. The rearrangement uses TRBV6-1 and TRBJ1-1; D is unclear. The germline CDR1 and CDR2 sequences are MNHNS and SASEGT. The CDR3 spans 13 residues. V gave up 6 bases and J gave up 1 base, with 9 bases separating them. The CDR3 nucleotides read TGTGCCAGCAGACTACAGAAGAACACTGAAGCTTTCTTT. Protein: CASRLQKNTEAFF.

This clonotype was detected many times. The DNA for the CDR3 is TGCAGTGCTAGAGGTGCGGGATACCTTGTCGGTTCACCCCTCCACTTT. Amino acids: CSARGAGYLVGSPLHF. The V gene is TRBV20-1, the J gene TRBJ1-6; D is unresolved. Germline CDR1 and CDR2: DFQATT and SNEGSKA (reference sequence). V dropped 1 base and J dropped 9 bases, with 19 bases sitting between them. The CDR3 totals 16 residues.

This clonotype showed up many times. An end of the junction does not agree with germline; a read error may underlie this. The rearrangement joins TRBV20-1 to TRBJ2-1; D is undetermined. Germline CDR1 is DFQATT and CDR2 is SNEGSKA (reference sequence). This CDR3 contains 15 residues. This CDR3 is CSARDSGRGDGEHFF. Here the CDR3 DNA reads TGCAGTGCTAGAGATTCTGGTCGAGGCGACGGTGAGCATTTCTTC.

This clonotype occurred many times. The chain couples TRBV5-1 to TRBJ2-7, with D maybe TRBD1 (6 bases). This CDR3 has 16 amino acids. Germline lookup yields CDR1 SGHRS and CDR2 YFSETQ. The V and J ends lost 4 bases and 5 bases respectively, with 22 bases between them. In nucleotides, the CDR3 is TGCGCCAGCAGCCCCCTAGGAGCGGCAGGGGCTGACGAGCAGTACTTC. The encoded protein is CASSPLGAAGADEQYF.

This clonotype was recorded many times. The J gene is TRBJ2-5, the V gene TRBV4-1; the D is unclear. Germline V gives CDR1 MGHRA, CDR2 YSYEKL. The CDR3 is 14 residues long. The germline V and J ends were trimmed by 1 base and 4 bases, with 10 bases remaining between them. The DNA of the CDR3 is TGCGCCAGCAGCCAAGTAGGTCTCGGAGAGACCCAGTACTTC. Its protein is CASSQVGLGETQYF.

The table lists this clonotype with many counts. CDR3 sequence (DNA): TGTGCCAGCAGCCCATCCAGGTGGACCAACTCCTATGGCTACACCTTC. Translation gives CASSPSRWTNSYGYTF. The gene calls are TRBV7-8 and TRBJ1-2; D is unresolved. The V gene's germline CDR1 is SGHVS and CDR2 FQNEAQ. The CDR3 has 16 amino acids. V was trimmed by 5 bases and J by 4 bases, leaving 20 bases between them.

This clonotype was counted at least ten times. The chain recombines TRBV5-1 with TRBJ2-7, with D possibly being TRBD2 (6 bases). Germline-derived CDR1 and CDR2 are SGHRS and YFSETQ. V was clipped by 5 bases and J by 2 bases, with 11 bases between them. CDR3 length: 13 amino acids. CDR3 coding DNA: TGCGCCAGCAGGGGACTGGAGACCTACGAGCAGTACTTC. Translation gives CASRGLETYEQYF.

In its sample, this clonotype was seen many times. This chain connects TRBV10-3 to TRBJ1-6; D perhaps matches TRBD1 (6 bases). CDR1 ENHRY and CDR2 SYGVKD come from the germline V gene. The CDR3 sequence is 14 residues long. Trimming shortened V by 6 bases and J by 5 bases, and 11 bases separated the two germline ends. CDR3 region: CAIRSGVNNSPLHF. The CDR3 nucleotides read TGTGCCATCAGATCAGGGGTTAATAATTCACCCCTCCACTTT.

This clonotype was observed many times. The chain is built from TRBV7-9 and TRBJ2-1; a possible D gene is TRBD1 (5 bases). The CDR3 has 14 residues. V was clipped by 6 bases and J by 4 bases, with 13 bases between them. Germline V CDR1 and CDR2: SEHNR, FQNEAQ (reference sequence). The CDR3, as DNA: TGTGCCAGCAGAAAATCGACAGTTTACAATGAGCAGTTCTTC. Encoded protein: CASRKSTVYNEQFF.

The sample holds one count of this clonotype. A read error may explain this, as a much larger clone is one base away. The chain carries TRBV7-9 and TRBJ1-2, with D possibly TRBD1 on 5 matching bases. The CDR3 has 15 amino acids. The germline CDR1 and CDR2 sequences are SEHNR and FQNEAQ (reference sequence). V gave up 4 bases and J gave up 6 bases, with 18 bases separating them. CDR3 sequence (DNA): TGTGCCAGCAGCTCAGCGAGGGGCCCCCTCCATGGCTACACCTTC. Translating it yields CASSSARGPLHGYTF.

This clonotype was detected many times. The J gene is TRBJ2-7, the V gene TRBV9; maybe TRBD2 (5 bases). V dropped 0 bases and J dropped 0 bases, with 7 bases sitting between them. This CDR3 spans 14 amino acids. Germline V gene sequence: CDR1 SGDLS, CDR2 YYNGEE. CDR3 sequence: CASSVGTDSYEQYF. The CDR3 DNA follows: TGTGCCAGCAGCGTAGGGACTGACTCCTACGAGCAGTACTTC. The full variable domain, in which reference TRBV9 and TRBJ2-7 provide the parts outside the CDR3, is DSGVTQTPKHLITATGQRVTLRCSPRSGDLSVYWYQQSLDQGLQFLIQYYNGEERAKGNILERFSAQQFPDLHSELNLSSLELGDSALYFCASSVGTDSYEQYFGPGTRLTVT.

Ten or more counts support this clonotype. The chain employs TRBV20-1 and TRBJ1-1, with TRBD1 matching 8 bases. CDR3 length: 13 residues. The germline CDR1 and CDR2 sequences are DFQATT and SNEGSKA (reference sequence). Losses at the gene ends were 6 bases for V and 5 bases for J; bases not matched to a gene: 8. The CDR3 nucleotides are TGCAGTGCGACGACAGGGGTTAATACTGAAGCTTTCTTT. Residues: CSATTGVNTEAFF.

This clonotype was counted ten times or more. The genes are TRBV5-1 and TRBJ1-1, with a possible D match to TRBD1 (5 bases). Trimming left V 4 bases short and J 4 bases short, with 20 bases between. Germline V lookup: CDR1 SGHRS, CDR2 YFSETQ. The CDR3 has 16 amino acids. The CDR3 bases are TGCGCCAGCAGCAGTCAAGCAGGGAGTCGGGGCACTGAAGCTTTCTTT. It translates to CASSSQAGSRGTEAFF.

This clonotype was detected many times. The chain combines TRBV7-9 with TRBJ2-3; D perhaps matches TRBD1 (6 bases). CDR1 is SEHNR and CDR2 is FQNEAQ in the germline V gene (reference sequence). Trimming took off 5 bases at V and 0 bases at J, with 15 bases between the two ends. The length of the CDR3 is 16 residues. For the CDR3, the DNA is TGTGCCAGCAGCGGGACACTAGGGGAAAGCACAGATACGCAGTATTTT. Protein product: CASSGTLGESTDTQYF.

The rearrangement links TRBV27 to TRBJ2-2, with no clear D. The ends were cut back, 5 bases at V and 5 bases at J, with 12 bases in the middle. The germline CDR1 and CDR2 sequences are MNHEY and SMNVEV (reference sequence). This CDR3 contains 14 residues. The CDR3: CASSPSFVTGELFF. The CDR3 nucleotides read TGTGCCAGCAGTCCTAGTTTCGTGACCGGGGAGCTGTTTTTT.

This clonotype was detected many times. The chain employs TRBV15 and TRBJ2-3, with D perhaps matching TRBD2 (5 bases). V was shortened by 3 bases and J by 5 bases, with 12 bases between the two germline ends. The CDR3 runs to 14 residues. Germline lookup yields CDR1 LNHNV and CDR2 YYDKDF (reference sequence). The CDR3 loop reads CATSRLGAGDTQYF. CDR3 sequence (DNA): TGTGCCACCAGCAGGCTGGGAGCCGGAGATACGCAGTATTTT.

The table lists this clonotype with many counts. The rearrangement links TRBV12-5 to TRBJ2-3; 13 nucleotides align to TRBD2. Trimming took 5 bases from V and 1 from J; bases not matched to a gene: 3. The germline V gene has CDR1 LGHNT and CDR2 FRNRAP. The CDR3 length is 16 residues. The CDR3 spells CASGTGTSGGTDTQYF. In DNA, the CDR3 is TGTGCTAGTGGTACCGGGACTAGCGGGGGCACAGATACGCAGTATTTT. Full variable domain (remainder filled in from reference TRBV12-5 and TRBJ2-3): DARVTQTPRHKVTEMGQEVTMRCQPILGHNTVFWYRQTMMQGLELLAYFRNRAPLDDSGMPKDRFSAEMPDATLATLKIQPSEPRDSAVYFCASGTGTSGGTDTQYFGPGTRLTVL.

This clonotype has a count of ten or more. The rearrangement links TRBV7-9 to TRBJ2-3; no clear D gene. V lost 2 bases and J lost 3, with 6 bases in between. CDR1 and CDR2 (germline): SEHNR, FQNEAQ (reference sequence). The CDR3 extends over 13 amino acids. CDR3 protein: CASSLIETDTQYF. In DNA, the CDR3 is TGTGCCAGCAGCTTAATAGAGACAGATACGCAGTATTTT.

This clonotype was detected a few times. The rearrangement uses TRBV5-4 and TRBJ2-5, with unresolved D. This CDR3 contains 12 residues. V lost 0 bases and J lost 3, with 3 bases in between. Germline CDR1 SGHNT, CDR2 YYREEE (reference sequence). The CDR3 sequence is CASSLEEETQYF. CDR3 coding DNA: TGTGCCAGCAGCTTGGAGGAAGAGACCCAGTACTTC.

This clonotype has ten or more counts. This sequence joins TRBV20-1 and TRBJ2-3, with 13 bases that match TRBD2. Germline CDR1 and CDR2: DFQATT and SNEGSKA (reference sequence). The CDR3 is 17 amino acids. V lost 3 bases, J lost 7 bases, and 13 bases stayed unmatched. CDR3 in amino acids: CSASVRLAGGLGHTQYF. DNA of the CDR3: TGCAGTGCTAGCGTCAGACTAGCGGGAGGACTCGGGCATACGCAGTATTTT.

This clonotype was seen at least ten times. This chain joins TRBV20-1 and TRBJ2-2, with D possibly being TRBD1 (6 bases). Trimming stripped 0 bases from V and 6 bases from J, with 11 bases between. The CDR3 contains 14 residues. Germline V gene data show CDR1 as DFQATT and CDR2 as SNEGSKA (reference sequence). The CDR3 region is CSARDWQGSGELFF. CDR3 coding DNA: TGCAGTGCTAGAGATTGGCAGGGGTCCGGGGAGCTGTTTTTT.

Details on this clonotype: A read error may be the cause here, since a much bigger clone is one base away. The chain is built from TRBV5-1 and TRBJ2-3; D gene ambiguous. TRBJ1-5 explains the end of the DNA better; the J call may be wrong. Per the germline V gene, CDR1 is SGHRS and CDR2 is YFSETQ. This CDR3 spans 17 amino acids. CDR3 region: CASSFIPGLAPTDTQHF. Here the CDR3 DNA reads TGCGCCAGCAGCTTCATACCCGGACTAGCGCCTACAGATACGCAGCATTTT.

This clonotype was picked up many times. The gene calls are TRBV15 and TRBJ1-5; the D is unclear. Trimming left V 0 bases short and J 3 bases short, with 3 bases between. The CDR3 has 13 amino acids. From germline, CDR1 is LNHNV and CDR2 YYDKDF (reference sequence). DNA of the CDR3: TGTGCCACCAGCAGAGACCACAATCAGCCCCAGCATTTT. Amino acid sequence: CATSRDHNQPQHF.

This clonotype was observed a few times. The chain carries TRBV19 and TRBJ2-3, with 7 positions matching TRBD2. The trim removed 3 bases at V and 2 bases at J, leaving 5 bases unmatched. The CDR3 is 15 residues long. Germline CDR1 and CDR2: LNHDA and SQIVND (reference sequence). The CDR3 spells CASSIRGGFTDTQYF. In DNA form, the CDR3 reads TGTGCCAGTAGTATTCGGGGAGGGTTCACAGATACGCAGTATTTT.

This clonotype was counted many times. This chain connects TRBV7-9 to TRBJ1-1; tentative D call: TRBD1 (5 bases). The CDR3 runs 15 residues. Germline V gene lookup returns CDR1 SEHNR and CDR2 FQNEAQ (reference sequence). The V end was cut by 1 base, the J end by 1 base, with 10 bases between. CDR3 loop: CASSLVAGRNTEAFF. In DNA form, the CDR3 reads TGTGCCAGCAGCTTAGTTGCAGGGCGGAACACTGAAGCTTTCTTT.

This clonotype was picked up many times. The V call is TRBV15, the J call TRBJ1-1; D gene unclear. CDR3 length: 13 amino acids. V gave up 8 bases and J gave up 3 bases, with 13 bases separating them. Germline-derived CDR1 and CDR2 are LNHNV and YYDKDF (reference sequence). CDR3 bases: TGTGCCACCTCGCGGCAGCTAGACACTGAAGCTTTCTTT. This codes for CATSRQLDTEAFF.